This entry features one T cell receptor (beta chain) sequence. A much larger clone is a single base away; this may be a read error. The sample belongs to a study of blood T cells in healthy people across ages. Then a second PCR, running about 6 to 11 cycles, was carried out with a sample-barcoded 5' primer and a J-beta primer mix. TCRdb used MiXCR to reprocess the 5' RACE reads, holding one entry per CDR3 protein. The sample shows hundreds of thousands of distinct CDR3 sequences, about 34% of them seen only once. The germline gives CDR1 SGHRS, CDR2 YFSETQ. The CDR3 is made up of 16 amino acids. The V call is TRBV5-1, the J call TRBJ2-6, with D perhaps being TRBD1 or TRBD2 (6 bases each). Sequenced input: blood. This receptor was obtained from an elderly woman in good health. The DNA for the CDR3 is TGCGCCAGCAGTACTCTCCGGGGGCTCGGGGCCAACGTCCGGACTTTC. Translating gives CASSTLRGLGANVRTF.